The 12 T cell receptor beta chains presented below share a single source sample, sequenced in a study of blood T cell repertoires in COVID-19. Sequencing used immunoSEQ multiplex PCR; TCRdb keeps in-frame clones, though not all of them. The sample consists of fewer than 300,000 clones, approximately 84% of them appearing once. The specimen sequenced was peripheral blood. The receptors were gathered from a human donor in a cohort sampled during active COVID-19.

The chain carries TRBV15 and TRBJ1-4; a weak D match, TRBD1 (6 bases). Germline V CDR1 and CDR2: LNHNV, YYDKDF (reference sequence). The CDR3 loop spans 12 amino acids. V was shortened by 6 bases and J by 5 bases, with 7 bases between the two germline ends. The CDR3 DNA is TGTGCCACCAGGAGGGGGAATGAAAAACTGTTTTTT. As protein: CATRRGNEKLFF. The whole variable domain, remainder taken from reference TRBV15 and TRBJ1-4, is DAMVIQNPRYQVTQFGKPVTLSCSQTLNHNVMYWYQQKSSQAPKLLFHYYDKDFNNEADTPDNFQSRRPNTSFCFLDIRSPGLGDTAMYLCATRRGNEKLFFGSGTQLSVL.

This chain joins TRBV4-2 and TRBJ2-5, with TRBD2 matching over 10 bases. CDR1 and CDR2 (germline): LGHNA, YNFKEQ. The CDR3 is 15 amino acids. V gave up 2 bases and J gave up 5 bases; unmatched junction bases: 5. The CDR3 is CASSQILAGTETQYF. The CDR3 DNA is TGTGCCAGCAGCCAAATACTAGCGGGGACGGAGACCCAGTACTTC.

The chain carries TRBV12-3 or TRBV12-4 and TRBJ1-5, with a tentative D call TRBD1 (6 bases). This CDR3 is 13 amino acids long. With 4 bases removed from V and 6 bases from J, the gap between germline ends came to 10 bases. CDR3 amino acids: CASSYREGQPQHF. The CDR3 DNA sequence: TGTGCCAGCAGTTACAGGGAGGGTCAGCCCCAGCATTTT.

V gene TRBV28 combines with J gene TRBJ2-7, with D perhaps matching TRBD1 (6 bases). Germline V gene lookup returns CDR1 MDHEN and CDR2 SYDVKM. Deletions cut 7 bases from V and 4 bases from J, with 17 bases between. The CDR3 contains 14 residues. The CDR3 protein is CASMATGTRYEQYF. DNA of the CDR3: TGTGCCAGCATGGCGACCGGGACAAGATACGAGCAGTACTTC.

The table lists this clone with a count of one. CDR3 protein: CASSAPGAGELFF. CDR3 DNA: TGTGCCAGCAGTGCCCCGGGGGCCGGGGAGCTGTTTTTT. V gene TRBV6-2 or TRBV6-3 combines with J gene TRBJ2-2; possible D gene TRBD2, 6 bases. CDR3 size: 13 residues. The V end was cut by 5 bases, the J end by 6 bases, with 10 bases between. The V gene's germline CDR1 is MNHEY and CDR2 SVGEGT.

The chain uses TRBV7-2 and TRBJ2-1; 7 nucleotides match TRBD2. CDR1 and CDR2 (germline): SGHTA, FQGNSA. The CDR3 contains 16 residues. J lost 1 base, V lost 5 bases, and 8 bases had no gene match. This CDR3 is CASSLSGVESYNEQFF. CDR3 nucleotide sequence: TGTGCCAGCAGCCTCAGCGGGGTGGAATCCTACAATGAGCAGTTCTTC.

This sequence joins TRBV19 and TRBJ1-5, with 9 bases that match TRBD1. Germline CDR1 and CDR2: LNHDA and SQIVND (reference sequence). J gave up 6 bases and V 6 bases, and 9 bases lay outside the gene matches. This CDR3 is built from 15 residues. The CDR3 DNA sequence: TGTGCCAGTAGACCCGGGACAGGGATTTCTCAGCCCCAGCATTTT. Residues: CASRPGTGISQPQHF.

In its sample, this clone was seen once. The V gene is TRBV15, the J gene TRBJ2-1; TRBD1 matches 10 bases. The CDR3 covers 15 residues. The trim removed 0 bases at V and 13 bases at J, leaving 9 bases unmatched. The germline gives CDR1 LNHNV, CDR2 YYDKDF (reference sequence). CDR3 DNA: TGTGCCACCAGCAGAGATGACAGGGGGCGTTCAAGACAGTTCTTC. This gives the protein CATSRDDRGRSRQFF.

This clone was seen a single time. This rearrangement joins TRBV6-2 or TRBV6-3 to TRBJ1-5, with 8 bases lining up with TRBD1. Germline assignment: CDR1 MNHEY and CDR2 SVGEGT. CDR3 length equals 15 residues. Trimming cost V 4 bases and J 7 bases; bases outside gene matches: 9. The CDR3 nucleotides read TGTGCCAGCAGTTCCAGGACAGGGTTCCACCAGCCCCAGCATTTT. As protein: CASSSRTGFHQPQHF.

This clone was detected only a few times. As DNA, the CDR3 is TGTGCCAGCAGTGGGACTAGTGCCTACGAGCAGTACTTC. Amino acid sequence: CASSGTSAYEQYF. The chain is built from TRBV7-3 and TRBJ2-7; the match to TRBD2 covers 8 bases. The germline CDR1 and CDR2 sequences are SGHTA and FQGTGA. Unmatched junction bases numbered 3, after V lost 6 bases and J lost 2 bases. The CDR3 totals 13 residues.

The rearrangement uses TRBV5-4 and TRBJ1-5, with 7 bases aligning to TRBD1. The CDR3 totals 13 residues. Germline V gene data show CDR1 as SGHNT and CDR2 as YYREEE (reference sequence). Trimming at V came to 4 bases and at J to 4 bases, leaving 2 bases not matched to a gene. The CDR3 sequence is CASSPDRNQPQHF. In nucleotides, the CDR3 is TGTGCCAGCAGCCCGGACAGGAATCAGCCCCAGCATTTT.

The J gene is TRBJ1-4, the V gene TRBV6-5; no reliable D call. The CDR3 is made up of 14 amino acids. Germline CDR1 and CDR2: MNHEY and SVGAGI. The V and J ends lost 4 bases and 5 bases respectively, with 11 bases between them. Written as DNA, the CDR3 is TGTGCCAGCAGTTCCGGGAAGTCAAATGAAAAACTGTTTTTT. Translating gives CASSSGKSNEKLFF.